These 5 T cell receptor beta chains were all obtained from the same sample, sequenced in a study of cytomegalovirus exposure and HLA in healthy donors. The PCR was carried out with 60 Vbeta primers and 13 Jbeta primers. Assay used: immunoSEQ multiplex PCR; TCRdb lists only in-frame clones, some missing. The data show 130,000 to 150,000 clones, with around 85% seen just once and around 4.5% held by the top ten. The sequencing sample was made of PBMCs. The receptors were sampled from a middle-aged man in good health and CMV-seropositive.

The chain links TRBV7-6 to TRBJ1-1; TRBD1 might be the D (5 bases). Germline values: CDR1 SGHVS, CDR2 FNYEAQ. CDR3 length equals 14 residues. With 5 bases removed from V and 8 bases from J, the gap between germline ends came to 18 bases. The CDR3 region has the DNA TGTGCCAGCAGCCGACGGGGGGGGAACGGAGAAGCTTTCTTT. Translated, it gives CASSRRGGNGEAFF.

This clone occurred once. The chain uses TRBV19 and TRBJ1-1, with a possible D match to TRBD1 (6 bases). CDR1 is LNHDA, CDR2 SQIVND, per germline (reference sequence). This CDR3 has 13 residues. Trimming left V 8 bases short and J 0 bases short, with 10 bases between. The CDR3 nucleotides are TGTGCCAGTGGGAACAGGGTGAACACTGAAGCTTTCTTT. Amino acid sequence: CASGNRVNTEAFF.

CDR3: CASSPVIAGNQYEQYF. The CDR3 DNA follows: TGTGCCAGCAGTCCTGTGATAGCGGGGAATCAGTACGAGCAGTACTTC. The rearrangement uses TRBV2 and TRBJ2-7; 8 bases agree with TRBD2. Unmatched junction bases numbered 13, after V lost 5 bases and J lost 4 bases. The CDR3 runs to 16 residues. Per germline, CDR1 SNHLY and CDR2 FYNNEI.

The chain has TRBV7-2 and TRBJ2-7; TRBD2 aligns across 10 bases. Trimming at V came to 3 bases and at J to 6 bases, leaving 2 bases not matched to a gene. CDR1 SGHTA and CDR2 FQGNSA come from the germline V gene. CDR3 length: 13 amino acids. The CDR3 here is CASSFRLAGEQYF. DNA for the CDR3: TGTGCCAGCAGCTTTAGACTAGCGGGCGAGCAGTACTTC. The entire variable domain, with the rest obtained from reference TRBV7-2 and TRBJ2-7, is as follows: GAGVSQSPSNKVTEKGKDVELRCDPISGHTALYWYRQSLGQGLEFLIYFQGNSAPDKSGLPSDRFSAERTGGSVSTLTIQRTQQEDSAVYLCASSFRLAGEQYFGPGTRLTVT.

The chain links TRBV29-1 to TRBJ2-2; TRBD2 matches at 7 bases. V shed 4 bases and J 0 bases; nucleotides not matched to a gene: 5. Germline V gene data show CDR1 as SQVTM and CDR2 as ANQGSEA. The CDR3 spans 15 residues. Here the CDR3 reads CSVGRERPNTGELFF. CDR3 nucleotides: TGCAGCGTTGGGCGGGAGCGCCCGAACACCGGGGAGCTGTTTTTT.